The source of this T cell receptor (beta chain) is a study of T-cell memory formation after mild COVID-19. Study-level findings and limits: CD8+ contracting clones occupied EMRA, while CD4+ ones occupied mainly CM and EM.

TCRdb passed the 5' RACE reads through MiXCR, listing each CDR3 protein once. The data contain a few hundred thousand distinct CDR3 sequences, 14% of them singletons. The CDR3 is 16 amino acids. Germline lookup yields CDR1 SGHRS and CDR2 YFSETQ. Trimming took 4 bases from V and 0 from J; bases not matched to a gene: 8. With regard to this clonotype: As yet, its antigen is unknown.

This TCR was sampled from a man aged 18 to 30 who had mild COVID-19 (a few samples of this study predate the infection). Cell type and time point are not known. The J gene is TRBJ2-3, the V gene TRBV5-1, with 7 bases lining up with TRBD2. Input material: PBMCs or a T cell subset sorted from them (not recorded which). The CDR3 coding sequence is TGCGCCAGCAGCCCCATACAAGCGGGGAGCACAGATACGCAGTATTTT. Its protein is CASSPIQAGSTDTQYF. The complete variable domain, with remaining parts taken from reference TRBV5-1 and TRBJ2-3, reads KAGVTQTPRYLIKTRGQQVTLSCSPISGHRSVSWYQQTPGQGLQFLFEYFSETQRNKGNFPGRFSGRQFSNSRSEMNVSTLELGDSALYLCASSPIQAGSTDTQYFGPGTRLTVL.